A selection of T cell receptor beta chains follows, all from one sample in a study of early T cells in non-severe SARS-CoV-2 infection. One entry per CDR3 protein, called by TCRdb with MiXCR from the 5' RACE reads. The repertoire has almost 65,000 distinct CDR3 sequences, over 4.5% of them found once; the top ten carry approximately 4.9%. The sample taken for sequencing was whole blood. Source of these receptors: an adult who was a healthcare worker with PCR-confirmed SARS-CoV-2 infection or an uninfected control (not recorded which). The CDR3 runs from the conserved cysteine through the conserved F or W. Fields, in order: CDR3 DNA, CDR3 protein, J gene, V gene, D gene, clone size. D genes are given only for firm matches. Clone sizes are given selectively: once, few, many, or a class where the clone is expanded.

CDR3 DNA: TGCAGTGCGGAGGAGTTAGATACGCAGTATTTT
CDR3 protein: CSAEELDTQYF
J gene: TRBJ2-3
V gene: TRBV20-1
D gene: .
clone size: few

CDR3 DNA: TGTGCCAGCAGCCAAGCCAGGGTCGGTGAGCAGTTCTTC
CDR3 protein: CASSQARVGEQFF
J gene: TRBJ2-1
V gene: TRBV3-1
D gene: .
clone size: few

CDR3 DNA: TGCGCCAGCAGCCGTGAAGGAAACACTGAAGCTTTCTTT
CDR3 protein: CASSREGNTEAFF
J gene: TRBJ1-1
V gene: TRBV5-1
D gene: .
clone size: many

CDR3 DNA: TGTGCCAGCAGCTCAGGGCTTCCCCTTAGCTCCTACAATGAGCAGTTCTTC
CDR3 protein: CASSSGLPLSSYNEQFF
J gene: TRBJ2-1
V gene: TRBV6-6
D gene: .
clone size: few

CDR3 DNA: TGTGCCAGCAGCTTAGCCCCAGGGTCTGCGGATGGCTACACCTTC
CDR3 protein: CASSLAPGSADGYTF
J gene: TRBJ1-2
V gene: TRBV7-8
D gene: .
clone size: .

CDR3 DNA: TGCAGTGCTAAGGTGAACACTGAAGCTTTCTTT
CDR3 protein: CSAKVNTEAFF
J gene: TRBJ1-1
V gene: TRBV20-1
D gene: .
clone size: few

CDR3 DNA: TGTGCCAGCAGCTTGATGCTAGCGGGGGGGCGTGAGACCCAGTACTTC
CDR3 protein: CASSLMLAGGRETQYF
J gene: TRBJ2-5
V gene: TRBV5-6
D gene: TRBD2
clone size: many

CDR3 DNA: TGCGCCAGCAGCTTGGTCCTAGCGGGGGCCAATGAGCAGTTCTTC
CDR3 protein: CASSLVLAGANEQFF
J gene: TRBJ2-1
V gene: TRBV5-1
D gene: TRBD2
clone size: many

CDR3 DNA: TGTGCCAGCTCACCACAGGAGGCTCGAGAGACCCAGTACTTC
CDR3 protein: CASSPQEARETQYF
J gene: TRBJ2-5
V gene: TRBV18
D gene: .
clone size: many

CDR3 DNA: TGCAGTGCCCCGGTGGAGGATATGAACACTGAAGCTTTCTTT
CDR3 protein: CSAPVEDMNTEAFF
J gene: TRBJ1-1
V gene: TRBV20-1
D gene: .
clone size: many

CDR3 DNA: TGTGCCAGCAGCCCGAAGGAGGGTTCTACGCAGTATTTT
CDR3 protein: CASSPKEGSTQYF
J gene: TRBJ2-3
V gene: TRBV11-2
D gene: .
clone size: many

CDR3 DNA: TGTGCCAGCAGCTTAAGAGCGGACACTGAAGCTTTCTTT
CDR3 protein: CASSLRADTEAFF
J gene: TRBJ1-1
V gene: TRBV7-2
D gene: .
clone size: few

CDR3 DNA: TGTGCCAGCAGCGATCAGTTCCAGGGTCCCCAAGAGACCCAGTACTTC
CDR3 protein: CASSDQFQGPQETQYF
J gene: TRBJ2-5
V gene: TRBV9
D gene: .
clone size: few

CDR3 DNA: TGTGCCAGCAGCCCAAGAGGAACTCTTGGAGTTAATGAGCAGTTCTTC
CDR3 protein: CASSPRGTLGVNEQFF
J gene: TRBJ2-1
V gene: TRBV9
D gene: .
clone size: many

CDR3 DNA: TGTGCCAGCAGCTCCGGGACAGGCTCTCAGCCCCAGCATTTT
CDR3 protein: CASSSGTGSQPQHF
J gene: TRBJ1-5
V gene: TRBV7-2
D gene: TRBD1
clone size: many

CDR3 DNA: TGTGCCAGCAGCGTAGACGCCCCAGGTACCGTGGCCTACAATGAGCAGTTCTTC
CDR3 protein: CASSVDAPGTVAYNEQFF
J gene: TRBJ2-1
V gene: TRBV9
D gene: .
clone size: .

CDR3 DNA: TGCAGCGCCGGGGACCTGGGGACTGAAGCTTTCTTT
CDR3 protein: CSAGDLGTEAFF
J gene: TRBJ1-1
V gene: TRBV29-1
D gene: .
clone size: .

CDR3 DNA: TGTGCCTGGAGTCAGAAGGGTATGGACGAGCAGTACTTC
CDR3 protein: CAWSQKGMDEQYF
J gene: TRBJ2-7
V gene: TRBV30
D gene: .
clone size: .

CDR3 DNA: TGTGCCAGCAGCCGCAGCCTCGGGGGGAGCACAGATACGCAGTATTTT
CDR3 protein: CASSRSLGGSTDTQYF
J gene: TRBJ2-3
V gene: TRBV7-8
D gene: TRBD2
clone size: few

CDR3 DNA: TGCGCCAGCAGCCAGGACAGGCCGAACTACAATGAGCAGTTCTTC
CDR3 protein: CASSQDRPNYNEQFF
J gene: TRBJ2-1
V gene: TRBV4-1
D gene: TRBD1
clone size: many

CDR3 DNA: TGTGCCAGCAGCGCACTAGCGGGGCTCGAGCAGTACTTC
CDR3 protein: CASSALAGLEQYF
J gene: TRBJ2-7
V gene: TRBV11-3
D gene: TRBD2
clone size: many

CDR3 DNA: TGCGCCAGCAGCGGCGGGGCTCTAGGTCTCGACGAGCAGTACTTC
CDR3 protein: CASSGGALGLDEQYF
J gene: TRBJ2-7
V gene: TRBV5-1
D gene: .
clone size: many

CDR3 DNA: TGTGCCAGCAGCTTAGGCACAGGGACCTACGAGCAGTACTTC
CDR3 protein: CASSLGTGTYEQYF
J gene: TRBJ2-7
V gene: TRBV7-8
D gene: .
clone size: many

CDR3 DNA: TGTGCCAGCAGCAACCAACACAGGCTGGACGAGCAGTACTTC
CDR3 protein: CASSNQHRLDEQYF
J gene: TRBJ2-7
V gene: TRBV5-5
D gene: .
clone size: .

CDR3 DNA: TGTGCCTGGAGTATGAACACCGGGGAGCTGTTTTTT
CDR3 protein: CAWSMNTGELFF
J gene: TRBJ2-2
V gene: TRBV30
D gene: .
clone size: .

CDR3 DNA: TGTGCCAGCAGCGGGGACAGGGTTTACACTGAAGCTTTCTTT
CDR3 protein: CASSGDRVYTEAFF
J gene: TRBJ1-1
V gene: TRBV5-8
D gene: TRBD1
clone size: many

CDR3 DNA: TGCAGCGTAAGCGGAACTATGAACACTGAAGCTTTCTTT
CDR3 protein: CSVSGTMNTEAFF
J gene: TRBJ1-1
V gene: TRBV29-1
D gene: .
clone size: many

CDR3 DNA: TGCAGCGTTGGAGGTAGTCTGGACTCAAAACTGTTTTTT
CDR3 protein: CSVGGSLDSKLFF
J gene: TRBJ1-4
V gene: TRBV29-1
D gene: .
clone size: many

CDR3 DNA: TGCAGTGCTACTGACAGACACTATGGCTACACCTTC
CDR3 protein: CSATDRHYGYTF
J gene: TRBJ1-2
V gene: TRBV20-1
D gene: .
clone size: .

CDR3 DNA: TGTGCCAGCAGCCTCCAGGAGGGGGCGCTGGGCTACGAGCAGTACTTC
CDR3 protein: CASSLQEGALGYEQYF
J gene: TRBJ2-7
V gene: TRBV7-9
D gene: .
clone size: .

CDR3 DNA: TGTGCCAGCAGCCAAGCCGCGGGGAACACAGATACGCAGTATTTT
CDR3 protein: CASSQAAGNTDTQYF
J gene: TRBJ2-3
V gene: TRBV4-2
D gene: .
clone size: few

CDR3 DNA: TGCAGCGTCAGTACAGGGGGCTACGAGCAGTACTTC
CDR3 protein: CSVSTGGYEQYF
J gene: TRBJ2-7
V gene: TRBV29-1
D gene: TRBD1
clone size: .

CDR3 DNA: TGTGCCAGTAGTACAAACCTAGCGGGAGTAGCGGATACGCAGTATTTT
CDR3 protein: CASSTNLAGVADTQYF
J gene: TRBJ2-3
V gene: TRBV19
D gene: TRBD2
clone size: .

CDR3 DNA: TGTGCCAGCAGCCTTCTTTCCAGCTCCTACGAGCAGTACTTC
CDR3 protein: CASSLLSSSYEQYF
J gene: TRBJ2-7
V gene: TRBV7-2
D gene: .
clone size: .

CDR3 DNA: TGCGCCAGCAGCTTGGCCTCAGGGGGCACTGAAGCTTTCTTT
CDR3 protein: CASSLASGGTEAFF
J gene: TRBJ1-1
V gene: TRBV5-1
D gene: TRBD1
clone size: many

CDR3 DNA: TGCAGCGTTGTCCCCAGTGGCGAGCAGTACTTC
CDR3 protein: CSVVPSGEQYF
J gene: TRBJ2-7
V gene: TRBV29-1
D gene: .
clone size: many

CDR3 DNA: TGTGCCAGCAGCTTAGGTCGTACGGCAGACGGGGCAGATACGCAGTATTTT
CDR3 protein: CASSLGRTADGADTQYF
J gene: TRBJ2-3
V gene: TRBV5-4
D gene: .
clone size: few

CDR3 DNA: TGTGCCAGCAGTGAATGGGGGACTTCGGACACTGAAGCTTTCTTT
CDR3 protein: CASSEWGTSDTEAFF
J gene: TRBJ1-1
V gene: TRBV25-1
D gene: .
clone size: many

CDR3 DNA: TGTGCCAGCAATGATCGGGATAGGAGTGGAACTGAAGCTTTCTTT
CDR3 protein: CASNDRDRSGTEAFF
J gene: TRBJ1-1
V gene: TRBV2
D gene: .
clone size: many

CDR3 DNA: TGTGCCTGGAGTCTGGGGAGTGAAGCTTTCTTT
CDR3 protein: CAWSLGSEAFF
J gene: TRBJ1-1
V gene: TRBV30
D gene: .
clone size: many